This is a list of T cell receptor beta chains from one sample in a study of OX40 agonist ivuxolimab in advanced cancers. Sequenced by immunoSEQ multiplex PCR; TCRdb stores in-frame clones only, minus some. The repertoire holds about 17,000 clones, over 75% seen once, with 25% in the top ten. The material sequenced was CD4+ or CD8+ T cells sorted from blood, taken in a trial of the OX40 agonist ivuxolimab. These receptors were taken from an adult with an advanced solid tumor such as melanoma, head and neck, liver or kidney cancer. Both conserved end residues are part of each CDR3.

V gene	CDR3 protein
TRBV9	CASSTGQSNEQFF
TRBV5-1	CASSWTGTDGYTF
TRBV7-9	CASSLEPGAPSYEQYF
TRBV10-3	CAIGPGGTQYF
TRBV27	CASSLGGATEAFF
TRBV6-1	CASSTTTSGADTQYF
TRBV6-1	CASIRPGTVYGYTF
TRBV7-9	CASSDLYEQYF
TRBV30	CAWSPWRGAGDSTDTQYF
TRBV9	CASSPAVVSAEAFF
TRBV19	CASTPTGARHGYTF
TRBV5-1	CASSLDGPTTEAFF
TRBV7-9	CASSQGTGQRYNEQFF
TRBV5-4	CASRVPGQGKDSPLHF
TRBV5-5	CASSFLDRANEKLFF
TRBV9	CASSVGEGSYGYTF
TRBV27	CASSFLPNEKLFF
TRBV11-2	CASSSEAGQYYEQYF
TRBV12-5	CASGFLVEYQETQYF
TRBV10-1	CASSDSPLIFGGEDTEAFF
TRBV2	CASSGWETSGPYEQYF
TRBV7-9	CASSHKRQGSFYEQYF
TRBV7-9	CASSHMGTGYRNTEAFF
TRBV5-1	CASSPGSYNEQFF
TRBV5-5	CASTSRQGYTDTQYF
TRBV5-1	CASSGGPDGYTF
TRBV9	CASSVVGGSSYNEQFF
TRBV5-8	CASSSVVVSNYGYTF
TRBV7-6	CASSLTPGGYGYTF
TRBV4-2	CASSQGYGGEQFF
TRBV11-2	CASSLNSGDYGYTF
TRBV7-9	CASSLGERGPSF
TRBV4-1	CASSQTSYYEQYF